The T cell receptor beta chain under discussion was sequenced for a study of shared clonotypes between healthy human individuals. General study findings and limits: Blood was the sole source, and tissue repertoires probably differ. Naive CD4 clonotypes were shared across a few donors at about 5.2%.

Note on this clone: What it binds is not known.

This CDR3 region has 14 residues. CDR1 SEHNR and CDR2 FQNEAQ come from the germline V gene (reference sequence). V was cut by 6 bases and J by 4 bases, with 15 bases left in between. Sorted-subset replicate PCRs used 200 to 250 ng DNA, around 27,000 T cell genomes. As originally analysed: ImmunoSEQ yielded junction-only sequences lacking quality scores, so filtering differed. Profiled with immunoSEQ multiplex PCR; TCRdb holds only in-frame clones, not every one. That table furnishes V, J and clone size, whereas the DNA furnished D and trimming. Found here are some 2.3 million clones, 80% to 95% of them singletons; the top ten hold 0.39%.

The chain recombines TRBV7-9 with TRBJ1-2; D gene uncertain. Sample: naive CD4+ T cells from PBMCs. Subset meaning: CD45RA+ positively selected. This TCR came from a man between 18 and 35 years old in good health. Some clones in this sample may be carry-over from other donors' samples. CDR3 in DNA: TGTGCCAGCAGGCCGGAGGGCAGTGGCTATGGCTACACCTTC. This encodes CASRPEGSGYGYTF.